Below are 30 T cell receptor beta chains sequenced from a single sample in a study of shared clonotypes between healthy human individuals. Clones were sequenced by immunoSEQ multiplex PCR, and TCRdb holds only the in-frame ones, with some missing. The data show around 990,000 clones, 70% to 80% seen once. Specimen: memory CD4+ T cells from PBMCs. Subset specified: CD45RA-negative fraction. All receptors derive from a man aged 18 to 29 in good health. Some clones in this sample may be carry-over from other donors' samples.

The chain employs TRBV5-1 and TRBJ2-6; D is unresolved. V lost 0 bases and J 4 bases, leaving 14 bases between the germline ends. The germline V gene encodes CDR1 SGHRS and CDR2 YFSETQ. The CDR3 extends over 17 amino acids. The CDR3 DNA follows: TGCGCCAGCAGCTTGGGAGACGGGCTCGCCGGGGCCAACGTCCTGACTTTC. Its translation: CASSLGDGLAGANVLTF. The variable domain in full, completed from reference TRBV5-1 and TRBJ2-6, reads KAGVTQTPRYLIKTRGQQVTLSCSPISGHRSVSWYQQTPGQGLQFLFEYFSETQRNKGNFPGRFSGRQFSNSRSEMNVSTLELGDSALYLCASSLGDGLAGANVLTFGAGSRLTVL.

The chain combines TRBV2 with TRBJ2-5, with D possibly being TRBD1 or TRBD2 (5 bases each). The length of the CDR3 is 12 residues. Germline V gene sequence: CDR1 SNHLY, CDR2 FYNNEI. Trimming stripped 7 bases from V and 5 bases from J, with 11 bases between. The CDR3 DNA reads TGTGCCAGCAAAGGGGAGAGGGAGACCCAGTACTTC. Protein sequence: CASKGERETQYF.

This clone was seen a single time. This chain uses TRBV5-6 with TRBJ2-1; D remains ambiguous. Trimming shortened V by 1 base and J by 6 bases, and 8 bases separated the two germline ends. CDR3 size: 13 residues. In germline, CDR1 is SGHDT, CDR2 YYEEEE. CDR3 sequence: CASSLNSGNEQFF. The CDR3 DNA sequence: TGTGCCAGCAGCTTGAATTCCGGCAATGAGCAGTTCTTC.

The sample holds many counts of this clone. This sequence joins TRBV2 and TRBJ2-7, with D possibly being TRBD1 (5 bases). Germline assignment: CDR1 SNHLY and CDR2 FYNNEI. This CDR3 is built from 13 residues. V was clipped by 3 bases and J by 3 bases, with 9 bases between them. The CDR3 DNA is TGTGCCAGCAGTGATTGGGGCGGCTACGAGCAGTACTTC. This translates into CASSDWGGYEQYF.

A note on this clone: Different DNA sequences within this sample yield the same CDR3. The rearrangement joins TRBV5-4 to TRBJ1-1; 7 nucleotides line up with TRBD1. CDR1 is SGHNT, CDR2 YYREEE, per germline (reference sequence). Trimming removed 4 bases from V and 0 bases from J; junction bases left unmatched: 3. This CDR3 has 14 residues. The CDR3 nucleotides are TGTGCCAGCAGCCCGGGGACAGTGAACACTGAAGCTTTCTTT. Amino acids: CASSPGTVNTEAFF. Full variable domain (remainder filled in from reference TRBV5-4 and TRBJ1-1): ETGVTQSPTHLIKTRGQQVTLRCSSQSGHNTVSWYQQALGQGPQFIFQYYREEENGRGNFPPRFSGLQFPNYSSELNVNALELDDSALYLCASSPGTVNTEAFFGQGTRLTVV.

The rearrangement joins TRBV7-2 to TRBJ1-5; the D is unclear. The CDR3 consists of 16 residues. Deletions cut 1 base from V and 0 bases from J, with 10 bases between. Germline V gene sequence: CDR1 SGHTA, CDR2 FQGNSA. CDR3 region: CASSLGRTDSNQPQHF. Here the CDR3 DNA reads TGTGCCAGCAGCTTAGGCAGGACCGATAGCAATCAGCCCCAGCATTTT.

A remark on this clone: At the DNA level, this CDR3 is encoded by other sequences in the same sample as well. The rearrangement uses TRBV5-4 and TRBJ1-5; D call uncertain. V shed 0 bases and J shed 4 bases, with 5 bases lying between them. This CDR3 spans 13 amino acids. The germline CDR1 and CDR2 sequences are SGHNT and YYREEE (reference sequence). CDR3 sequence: CASSLDPNQPQHF. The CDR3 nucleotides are TGTGCCAGCAGCTTGGACCCGAATCAGCCCCAGCATTTT.

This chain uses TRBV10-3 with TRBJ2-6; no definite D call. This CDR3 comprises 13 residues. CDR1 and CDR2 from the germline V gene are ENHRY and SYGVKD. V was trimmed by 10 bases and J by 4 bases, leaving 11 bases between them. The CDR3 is CATAGSGANVLTF. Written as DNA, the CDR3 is TGTGCCACCGCAGGCTCAGGGGCCAACGTCCTGACTTTC.

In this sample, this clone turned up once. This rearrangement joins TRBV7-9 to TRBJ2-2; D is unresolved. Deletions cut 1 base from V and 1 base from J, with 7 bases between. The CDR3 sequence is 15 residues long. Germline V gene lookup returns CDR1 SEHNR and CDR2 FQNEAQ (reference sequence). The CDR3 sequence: CASSLDYQNTGELFF. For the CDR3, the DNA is TGTGCCAGCAGCTTAGACTACCAGAACACCGGGGAGCTGTTTTTT. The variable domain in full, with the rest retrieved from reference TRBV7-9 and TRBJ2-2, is DTGVSQNPRHKITKRGQNVTFRCDPISEHNRLYWYRQTLGQGPEFLTYFQNEAQLEKSRLLSDRFSAERPKGSFSTLEIQRTEQGDSAMYLCASSLDYQNTGELFFGEGSRLTVL.

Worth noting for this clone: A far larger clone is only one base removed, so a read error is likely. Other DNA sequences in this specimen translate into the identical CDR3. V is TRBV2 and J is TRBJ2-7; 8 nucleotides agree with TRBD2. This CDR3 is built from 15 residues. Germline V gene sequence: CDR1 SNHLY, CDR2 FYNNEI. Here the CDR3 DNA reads TGCGCCAGCAGTGACGTCACTAGCGGCTCCTACGAGCAGTACTTC. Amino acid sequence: CASSDVTSGSYEQYF.

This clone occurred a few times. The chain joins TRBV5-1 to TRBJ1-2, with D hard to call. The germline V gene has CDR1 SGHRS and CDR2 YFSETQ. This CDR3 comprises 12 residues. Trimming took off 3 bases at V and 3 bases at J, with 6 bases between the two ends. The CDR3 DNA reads TGCGCCAGCAGCTACCGGGACTATGGCTACACCTTC. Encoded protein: CASSYRDYGYTF.

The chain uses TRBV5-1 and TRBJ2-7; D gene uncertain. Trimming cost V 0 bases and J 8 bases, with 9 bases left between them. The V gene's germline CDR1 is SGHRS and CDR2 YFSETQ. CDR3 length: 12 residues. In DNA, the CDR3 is TGCGCCAGCAGCTTGGTCGGAGACAAGCAGTACTTC. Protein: CASSLVGDKQYF.

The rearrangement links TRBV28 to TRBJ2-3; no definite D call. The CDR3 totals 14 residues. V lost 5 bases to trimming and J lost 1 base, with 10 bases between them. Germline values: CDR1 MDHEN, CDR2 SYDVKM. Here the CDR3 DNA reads TGTGCCAGCAGTCAGCCTTTGGGCACAGATACGCAGTATTTT. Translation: CASSQPLGTDTQYF.

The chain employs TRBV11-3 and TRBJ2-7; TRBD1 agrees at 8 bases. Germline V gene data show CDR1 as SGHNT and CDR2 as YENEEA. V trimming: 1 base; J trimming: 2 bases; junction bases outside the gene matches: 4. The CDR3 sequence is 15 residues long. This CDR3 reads CASSLAAGGTYEQYF. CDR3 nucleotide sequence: TGTGCCAGCAGCTTAGCGGCAGGGGGCACCTACGAGCAGTACTTC.

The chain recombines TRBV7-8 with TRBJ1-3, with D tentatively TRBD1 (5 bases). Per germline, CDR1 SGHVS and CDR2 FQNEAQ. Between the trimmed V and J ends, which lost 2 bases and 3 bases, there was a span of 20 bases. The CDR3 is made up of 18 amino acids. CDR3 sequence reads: CASSLLGLELGGGNTIYF. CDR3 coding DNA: TGTGCCAGCAGCTTATTGGGGCTCGAACTGGGTGGTGGAAACACCATATATTTT.

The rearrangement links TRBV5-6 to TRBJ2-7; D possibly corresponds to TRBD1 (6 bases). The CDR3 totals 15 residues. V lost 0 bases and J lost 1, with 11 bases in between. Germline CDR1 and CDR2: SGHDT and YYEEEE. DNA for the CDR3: TGTGCCAGCAGCTTGGGGTCAGGGGTGTCCTACGAGCAGTACTTC. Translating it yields CASSLGSGVSYEQYF.

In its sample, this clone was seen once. DNA of the CDR3: TGTGCCAGCAGCTTAGGGCAAGGGGGTAATCAGTTCTTC. Translated, it gives CASSLGQGGNQFF. The chain carries TRBV7-9 and TRBJ2-1; possible D gene TRBD1, 6 bases. Germline V CDR1 and CDR2: SEHNR, FQNEAQ (reference sequence). V was clipped by 1 base and J by 13 bases, with 14 bases between them. This CDR3 spans 13 amino acids. The full variable domain, in which reference TRBV7-9 and TRBJ2-1 provide the parts outside the CDR3, is DTGVSQNPRHKITKRGQNVTFRCDPISEHNRLYWYRQTLGQGPEFLTYFQNEAQLEKSRLLSDRFSAERPKGSFSTLEIQRTEQGDSAMYLCASSLGQGGNQFFGPGTRLTVL.

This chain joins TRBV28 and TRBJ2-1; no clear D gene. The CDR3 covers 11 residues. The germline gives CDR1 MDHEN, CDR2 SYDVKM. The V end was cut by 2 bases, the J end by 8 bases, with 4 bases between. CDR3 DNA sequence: TGTGCCAGCAGTTTAAGGGATGAGCAGTTCTTC. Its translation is CASSLRDEQFF. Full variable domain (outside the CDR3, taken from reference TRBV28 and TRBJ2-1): DVKVTQSSRYLVKRTGEKVFLECVQDMDHENMFWYRQDPGLGLRLIYFSYDVKMKEKGDIPEGYSVSREKKERFSLILESASTNQTSMYLCASSLRDEQFFGPGTRLTVL.

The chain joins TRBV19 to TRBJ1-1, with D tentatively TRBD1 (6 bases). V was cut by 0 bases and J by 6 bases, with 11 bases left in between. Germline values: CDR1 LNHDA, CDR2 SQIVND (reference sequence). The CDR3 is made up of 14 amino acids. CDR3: CASSIEAGVAEAFF. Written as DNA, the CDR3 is TGTGCCAGTAGTATAGAGGCAGGGGTCGCTGAAGCTTTCTTT.

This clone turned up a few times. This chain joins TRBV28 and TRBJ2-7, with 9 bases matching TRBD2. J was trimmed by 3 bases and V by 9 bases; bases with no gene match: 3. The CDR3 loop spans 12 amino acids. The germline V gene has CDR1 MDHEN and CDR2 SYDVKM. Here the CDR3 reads CASQLAGYEQYF. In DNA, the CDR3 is TGTGCCAGTCAACTAGCGGGCTACGAGCAGTACTTC. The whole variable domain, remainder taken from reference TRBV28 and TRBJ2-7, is DVKVTQSSRYLVKRTGEKVFLECVQDMDHENMFWYRQDPGLGLRLIYFSYDVKMKEKGDIPEGYSVSREKKERFSLILESASTNQTSMYLCASQLAGYEQYFGPGTRLTVT.

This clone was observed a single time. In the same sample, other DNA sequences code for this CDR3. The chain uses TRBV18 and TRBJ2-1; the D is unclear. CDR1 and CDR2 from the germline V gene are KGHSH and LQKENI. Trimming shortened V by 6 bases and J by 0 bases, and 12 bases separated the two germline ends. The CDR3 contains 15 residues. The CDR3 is CASSPDTYSYNEQFF. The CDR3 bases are TGTGCCAGCTCCCCCGACACTTACTCCTACAATGAGCAGTTCTTC. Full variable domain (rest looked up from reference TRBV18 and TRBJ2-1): NAGVMQNPRHLVRRRGQEARLRCSPMKGHSHVYWYRQLPEEGLKFMVYLQKENIIDESGMPKERFSAEFPKEGPSILRIQQVVRGDSAAYFCASSPDTYSYNEQFFGPGTRLTVL.

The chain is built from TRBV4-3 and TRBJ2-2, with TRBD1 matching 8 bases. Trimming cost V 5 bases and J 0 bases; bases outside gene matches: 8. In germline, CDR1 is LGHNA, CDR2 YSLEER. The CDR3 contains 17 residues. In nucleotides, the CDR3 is TGCGCCAGCAGCTTCAAACCGACAGGGGCGAACACCGGGGAGCTGTTTTTT. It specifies CASSFKPTGANTGELFF.

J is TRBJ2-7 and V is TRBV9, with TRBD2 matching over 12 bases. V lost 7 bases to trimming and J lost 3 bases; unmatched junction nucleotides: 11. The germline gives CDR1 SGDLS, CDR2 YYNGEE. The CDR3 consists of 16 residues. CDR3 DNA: TGTGCCAGCGGAGGACCTAGCGGGAGGGCCGGCTACGAGCAGTACTTC. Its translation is CASGGPSGRAGYEQYF. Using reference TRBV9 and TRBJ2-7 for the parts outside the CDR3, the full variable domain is DSGVTQTPKHLITATGQRVTLRCSPRSGDLSVYWYQQSLDQGLQFLIQYYNGEERAKGNILERFSAQQFPDLHSELNLSSLELGDSALYFCASGGPSGRAGYEQYFGPGTRLTVT.

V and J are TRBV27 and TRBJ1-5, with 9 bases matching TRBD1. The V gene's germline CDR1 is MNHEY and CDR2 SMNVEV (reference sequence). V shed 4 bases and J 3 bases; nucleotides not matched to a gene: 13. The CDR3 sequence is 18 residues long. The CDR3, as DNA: TGTGCCAGCAGTTCTTTCTTTCGGGGACAGGGATCCAATCAGCCCCAGCATTTT. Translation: CASSSFFRGQGSNQPQHF.

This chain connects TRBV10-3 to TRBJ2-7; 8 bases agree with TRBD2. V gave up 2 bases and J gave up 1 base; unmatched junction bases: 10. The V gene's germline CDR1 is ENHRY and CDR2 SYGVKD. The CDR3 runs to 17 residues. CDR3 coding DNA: TGTGCCATCAGTGAGAGCCCCGGACTAGCCGGGTCCTACGAGCAGTACTTC. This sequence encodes CAISESPGLAGSYEQYF.

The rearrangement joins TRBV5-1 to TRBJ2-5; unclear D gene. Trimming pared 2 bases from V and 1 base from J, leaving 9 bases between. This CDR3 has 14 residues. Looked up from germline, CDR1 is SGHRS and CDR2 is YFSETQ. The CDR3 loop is CASSLQSFQETQYF. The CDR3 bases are TGCGCCAGCAGCTTACAGAGTTTCCAAGAGACCCAGTACTTC.

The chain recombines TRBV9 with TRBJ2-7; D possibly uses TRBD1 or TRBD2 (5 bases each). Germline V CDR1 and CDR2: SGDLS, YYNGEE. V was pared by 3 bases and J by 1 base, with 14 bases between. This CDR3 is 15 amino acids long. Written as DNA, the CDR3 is TGTGCCAGCAGCGGCGGGTGGGGGAGTTCCTACGAGCAGTACTTC. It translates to CASSGGWGSSYEQYF.

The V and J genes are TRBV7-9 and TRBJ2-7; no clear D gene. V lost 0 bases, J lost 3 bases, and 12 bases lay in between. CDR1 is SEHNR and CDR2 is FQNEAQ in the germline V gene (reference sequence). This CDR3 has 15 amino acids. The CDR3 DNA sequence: TGTGCCAGCAGCTTAGCAACCGGAGCCCGCTACGAGCAGTACTTC. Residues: CASSLATGARYEQYF.

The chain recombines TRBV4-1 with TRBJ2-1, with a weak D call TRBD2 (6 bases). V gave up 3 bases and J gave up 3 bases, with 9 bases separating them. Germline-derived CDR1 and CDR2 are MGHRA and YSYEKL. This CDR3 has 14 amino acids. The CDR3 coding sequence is TGCGCCAGCAGCCACGCGGGGAACTACAATGAGCAGTTCTTC. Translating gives CASSHAGNYNEQFF.

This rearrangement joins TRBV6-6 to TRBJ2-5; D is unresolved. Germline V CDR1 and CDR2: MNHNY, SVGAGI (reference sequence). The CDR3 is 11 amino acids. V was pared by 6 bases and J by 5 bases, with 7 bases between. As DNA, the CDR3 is TGTGCCAGCAGGAGTAGGGAGACCCAGTACTTC. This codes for CASRSRETQYF.